Listed here are 7 T cell receptor beta chains from one sample, sequenced in a study of T cell responses to AZD1222 COVID-19 vaccine (dated by TCRdb to about 2021). Library prep was done by the immunoSEQ multiplex PCR assay. The clones in this table, taken by TCRdb from immuneACCESS, are in-frame only. Not every clone is retained; where verified, under half of the shortfall comes from an unresolved V gene, and the cause of the rest is unknown. The sample includes 100,000 to 150,000 clones, with roughly nine tenths observed a single time. 4.4% of the sample comes from the top ten. The sample's time point label is to be understood as: baseline before first vaccination. Sequencing used peripheral blood, obtained on day 0 of AZD1222 vaccination. The receptors were gathered from an adult in good health.

The CDR3 is CASSEEWTSGRTDTQYF. The CDR3 DNA is TGTGCCAGCAGTGAAGAGTGGACTAGCGGTCGCACAGATACGCAGTATTTT. The gene calls are TRBV6-1 and TRBJ2-3; 10 bases are a match to TRBD2. The trim removed 1 base at V and 1 base at J, leaving 5 bases unmatched. Looked up from germline, CDR1 is MNHNS and CDR2 is SASEGT. This CDR3 spans 17 amino acids.

This clone was observed once. V gene TRBV6-5 combines with J gene TRBJ2-5; the D gene could be TRBD1 or TRBD2 (5 bases each). Per germline, CDR1 MNHEY and CDR2 SVGAGI. This CDR3 is 15 amino acids long. V was trimmed by 5 bases and J by 2 bases, leaving 15 bases between them. The CDR3 nucleotides read TGTGCCAGCAGTAGAACCGGGACCCTACAAGAGACCCAGTACTTC. Its protein product is CASSRTGTLQETQYF.

The chain uses TRBV30 and TRBJ2-5; D not certain. The CDR3 runs to 12 residues. V lost 4 bases and J 3 bases, leaving 9 bases between the germline ends. CDR1 is GTSNPN and CDR2 is SVGIG in the germline V gene (reference sequence). In DNA form, the CDR3 reads TGTGCCTGGAAGGCCTTAAAAGAGACCCAGTACTTC. It is translated as CAWKALKETQYF.

The gene calls are TRBV7-9 and TRBJ1-4, with D unresolved. Germline V CDR1 and CDR2: SEHNR, FQNEAQ (reference sequence). Trimming cost V 3 bases and J 8 bases, with 7 bases left between them. This CDR3 has 12 amino acids. CDR3: CASSFREEKLFF. The CDR3 bases are TGTGCCAGCAGCTTCCGGGAGGAAAAACTGTTTTTT.

The CDR3 here is CASSPRLNQETQYF. The DNA for the CDR3 is TGTGCCAGCAGTCCCCGGCTGAACCAAGAGACCCAGTACTTC. This rearrangement joins TRBV27 to TRBJ2-5; D unclear. This CDR3 has 14 residues. Trimming left V 5 bases short and J 0 bases short, with 10 bases between. The germline gives CDR1 MNHEY, CDR2 SMNVEV (reference sequence).

V is TRBV7-8 and J is TRBJ2-3; D gene unclear. Trimming left V 1 base short and J 0 bases short, with 8 bases between. CDR3 length equals 15 residues. CDR1 SGHVS and CDR2 FQNEAQ come from the germline V gene. The CDR3 is CASSLVLTSTDTQYF. CDR3 coding DNA: TGTGCCAGCAGCTTAGTGTTGACTAGCACAGATACGCAGTATTTT.

J is TRBJ2-5 and V is TRBV9; TRBD2 matches at 12 bases. The V gene's germline CDR1 is SGDLS and CDR2 YYNGEE. The CDR3 spans 17 residues. The V and J ends lost 0 bases and 2 bases, in that order; junction bases with no gene match: 5. CDR3 in DNA: TGTGCCAGCAGCGTAGGCGGACTAGCGGGGTTACAAGAGACCCAGTACTTC. It specifies CASSVGGLAGLQETQYF.